This paragraph covers one T cell receptor (beta chain) sequence. Its antigen is currently unknown. Each CDR3 protein is one row after TCRdb ran MiXCR on the 5' RACE reads. The sample contains about 470,000 distinct CDR3 sequences, roughly 25% of which appear only once. This entry comes from a study of T-cell memory formation after mild COVID-19. Study summary: TCR clusters showed largely donor specificity.

Study-wide results and caveats: Second-wave clones peaking on day 37 lacked confirmed SARS-CoV-2 specificity. Chiefly within CM and EM were the contracting CD4+ clones; CD8+ ones were within EMRA.

Trimming cost V 4 bases and J 2 bases; bases outside gene matches: 5. Germline V gene data show CDR1 as SGHRS and CDR2 as YFSETQ. This CDR3 is built from 14 residues. The sequencing input was PBMCs or a T cell subset sorted from them (not recorded which). The chain employs TRBV5-1 and TRBJ1-2; the match to TRBD1 covers 7 bases. The source of this sequence is an adult woman who had mild COVID-19 (a few samples of this study predate the infection). Cell type and time point are not known. In nucleotides, the CDR3 is TGCGCCAGCAGCGACGGACAGGTGAACTATGGCTACACCTTC. It is translated as CASSDGQVNYGYTF.